Shown below are 32 T cell receptor beta chains from a single sample sequenced in a study of Ad26.COV2.S vaccination and SARS-CoV-2 variants (dated by TCRdb to about 2021). The library was built by means of the immunoSEQ multiplex PCR assay. TCRdb took this table from immuneACCESS and kept in-frame rearrangements with V and J called. Such tables lack part of the clones; where checked against another copy, unresolved V genes explain under half of the gap, and the rest is unexplained. The sample yields about 330,000 clones; around 90% were counted once. Of the sample, approximately 5.8% falls within the top ten clones. The treatment or condition tag for this specimen amounts to: 15 to 20 received Ad26.COV2.S at low or high dose, single or two shots; about 5 received placebo; per-sample allocation not given. For vaccine and placebo recipients, the sequenced repertoires came from samples collected on day 63 after the first injection.

Sequences were derived from peripheral blood, sampled in a trial of Ad26.COV2.S vaccine versus placebo. These receptors were collected from a person aged 18-60 years who received the Ad26.COV2.S COVID-19 vaccine or a placebo.

The rearrangement uses TRBV3-1 (or the pseudogene TRBV3-2) and TRBJ2-3; possible D gene TRBD2, 7 bases. The CDR3 has 16 amino acids. V shed 1 base and J shed 2 bases, with 13 bases lying between them. Germline V lookup: CDR1 LGHDT, CDR2 YNNKEL (reference sequence). This chain's CDR3 is CASSQARRGPTDTQYF. CDR3 in DNA: TGTGCCAGCAGCCAAGCTCGGCGGGGGCCCACAGATACGCAGTATTTT.

The J gene is TRBJ2-1, the V gene TRBV7-3; no clear D. The CDR3 loop spans 13 amino acids. Germline V gene data show CDR1 as SGHTA and CDR2 as FQGTGA. V was shortened by 1 base and J by 5 bases, with 6 bases between the two germline ends. The CDR3 DNA is TGTGCCAGCAGCTTAAACGGAAACAATGAGCAGTTCTTC. Translated, it gives CASSLNGNNEQFF.

V usage is TRBV3-1 (or the pseudogene TRBV3-2) and J usage is TRBJ2-1; unclear D gene. The CDR3 has 12 amino acids. With 1 base removed from V and 6 bases from J, the gap between germline ends came to 4 bases. Germline CDR1 reads LGHDT; CDR2 reads YNNKEL (reference sequence). The CDR3 DNA reads as TGTGCCAGCAGCCAAGTTGCCAATGAGCAGTTCTTC. It specifies CASSQVANEQFF.

V is TRBV7-2 and J is TRBJ1-5; D not certain. Germline V gene data show CDR1 as SGHTA and CDR2 as FQGNSA. The CDR3 is 15 amino acids. Trimming cost V 4 bases and J 3 bases, with 13 bases left between them. CDR3 residues: CASSSSPADNQPQHF. Here the CDR3 DNA reads TGTGCCAGCAGCTCCTCTCCAGCCGACAATCAGCCCCAGCATTTT.

This sequence joins TRBV7-5 and TRBJ2-5. TRBV7-5 is noted as a pseudogene. The CDR3 extends over 13 amino acids. CDR3 sequence (DNA): TGTGCCAGAAGCCCTCCTGTGGGTGAGACCCAGTACTTC. Its protein is CARSPPVGETQYF.

The chain employs TRBV7-2 and TRBJ2-5; D call uncertain. CDR1 is SGHTA and CDR2 is FQGNSA in the germline V gene. The CDR3 length is 14 residues. V was shortened by 5 bases and J by 1 base, with 11 bases between the two germline ends. The CDR3 spells CASSPYEVQETQYF. In DNA form, the CDR3 reads TGTGCCAGCAGCCCTTACGAGGTCCAAGAGACCCAGTACTTC.

In this sample, this clone turned up once. The chain is built from TRBV13 and TRBJ2-1, with D unresolved. Trimming removed 1 base from V and 6 bases from J, with 10 bases in between. The CDR3 has 14 amino acids. Germline CDR1 reads PRHDT; CDR2 reads FYEKMQ (reference sequence). The CDR3 region has the DNA TGTGCCAGCAGCTTAGAATCAGCCCTCAATGAGCAGTTCTTC. It yields the protein CASSLESALNEQFF. The full variable domain, rest sourced from reference TRBV13 and TRBJ2-1, is AAGVIQSPRHLIKEKRETATLKCYPIPRHDTVYWYQQGPGQDPQFLISFYEKMQSDKGSIPDRFSAQQFSDYHSELNMSSLELGDSALYFCASSLESALNEQFFGPGTRLTVL.

The gene calls are TRBV7-2 and TRBJ2-2; D may be TRBD2 (6 bases). The germline gives CDR1 SGHTA, CDR2 FQGNSA. CDR3 size: 16 residues. With 5 bases removed from V and 7 bases from J, the gap between germline ends came to 20 bases. DNA for the CDR3: TGTGCCAGCAGCCCCCGGATGTGGCGGGATGGCGGGGAGCTGTTTTTT. It is translated as CASSPRMWRDGGELFF. The full variable domain, with the rest looked up from reference TRBV7-2 and TRBJ2-2, is GAGVSQSPSNKVTEKGKDVELRCDPISGHTALYWYRQSLGQGLEFLIYFQGNSAPDKSGLPSDRFSAERTGGSVSTLTIQRTQQEDSAVYLCASSPRMWRDGGELFFGEGSRLTVL.

CDR3 residues: CASSEWGGYGYTF. The CDR3 DNA follows: TGTGCCAGCAGTGAATGGGGGGGCTATGGCTACACCTTC. V gene TRBV6-1 combines with J gene TRBJ1-2; a possible D gene is TRBD1 (5 bases). The germline V gene has CDR1 MNHNS and CDR2 SASEGT. This CDR3 has 13 amino acids. V lost 2 bases to trimming and J lost 4 bases, with 8 bases between them.

This clone appeared once. The chain joins TRBV5-4 to TRBJ2-1; TRBD2 aligns across 14 bases. CDR1 is SGHNT, CDR2 YYREEE, per germline (reference sequence). The J segment lost 9 bases and the V segment lost 0 bases, leaving 2 bases of the junction unmatched. The CDR3 is 15 amino acids. CDR3 nucleotides: TGTGCCAGCAGCTTGGCAGGACTAGCGGGAGGTGAGCAGTTCTTC. Translating gives CASSLAGLAGGEQFF.

The V and J genes are TRBV7-2 and TRBJ2-1; 11 bases agree with TRBD2. Germline V gene data show CDR1 as SGHTA and CDR2 as FQGNSA. V gave up 6 bases and J gave up 10 bases; unmatched junction bases: 14. CDR3 size: 16 residues. For the CDR3, the DNA is TGTGCCAGCAGATCAGAAACTAGCGGGAGATCAAGCGAGCAGTTCTTC. It encodes CASRSETSGRSSEQFF.

The chain carries TRBV12-5 and TRBJ1-1, with D unclear. Trimming removed 2 bases from V and 10 bases from J, with 11 bases in between. From germline, CDR1 is LGHNT and CDR2 FRNRAP. This CDR3 is built from 12 residues. Written as DNA, the CDR3 is TGTGCTAGTGGTTTGTCTTTTTTTGGAGCTTTCTTT. It yields the protein CASGLSFFGAFF.

The V and J genes are TRBV7-2 and TRBJ2-1; D is unclear. V lost 3 bases and J lost 6, with 12 bases in between. The CDR3 totals 14 residues. Looked up from germline, CDR1 is SGHTA and CDR2 is FQGNSA. The CDR3: CASSLLRIFNEQFF. CDR3 coding DNA: TGTGCCAGCAGCTTGCTCCGAATTTTCAATGAGCAGTTCTTC.

J is TRBJ1-3 and V is TRBV7-7; possible D gene TRBD1, 5 bases. The CDR3 sequence is 12 residues long. Germline V gene lookup returns CDR1 SSHAT and CDR2 FNYEAQ (reference sequence). V was trimmed by 8 bases and J by 2 bases, leaving 7 bases between them. The CDR3 region has the DNA TGTGCCAGCGGGACTCCTGGAAACACCATATATTTT. It specifies CASGTPGNTIYF.

V and J are TRBV10-2 and TRBJ1-5; TRBD1 is a possible D gene (5 bases). The ends were cut back, 2 bases at V and 11 bases at J, with 10 bases in the middle. CDR1 and CDR2 from the germline V gene are WSHSY and SAAADI. The CDR3 has 12 residues. This CDR3 reads CASSEQGTSQHF. The CDR3 DNA reads as TGCGCCAGCAGTGAGCAGGGAACATCCCAGCATTTT.

The chain recombines TRBV7-9 with TRBJ1-1, with TRBD1 identical over 8 bases. Germline V CDR1 and CDR2: SEHNR, FQNEAQ (reference sequence). This CDR3 comprises 16 residues. Trimming cost V 4 bases and J 1 base; bases outside gene matches: 8. CDR3 nucleotides: TGTGCCAGCAGCTCAAGCCCCGGGACAGGGAACACTGAAGCTTTCTTT. The encoded protein is CASSSSPGTGNTEAFF.

The gene calls are TRBV30 and TRBJ2-7; 11 bases align to TRBD2. The CDR3 spans 13 residues. The germline CDR1 and CDR2 sequences are GTSNPN and SVGIG (reference sequence). Losses at the gene ends were 0 bases for V and 6 bases for J; bases not matched to a gene: 1. The CDR3 nucleotides read TGTGCCTGGAGTGTGCTAGCGGGAGGCGAGCAGTACGTC. Translating gives CAWSVLAGGEQYV.

The chain couples TRBV7-2 to TRBJ2-1; TRBD2 aligns across 10 bases. V lost 3 bases to trimming and J lost 7 bases; unmatched junction nucleotides: 6. The CDR3 is made up of 15 amino acids. Germline V gene data show CDR1 as SGHTA and CDR2 as FQGNSA. The chain's CDR3 is CASSFFLAGVNEQFF. CDR3 bases: TGTGCCAGCAGCTTCTTCCTAGCGGGAGTAAATGAGCAGTTCTTC.

The V gene is TRBV19, the J gene TRBJ1-2; D remains ambiguous. In germline, CDR1 is LNHDA, CDR2 SQIVND (reference sequence). The V gene lost 5 bases and the J gene lost 4 bases, with 11 bases spanning the gap. CDR3 length: 13 amino acids. CDR3 DNA sequence: TGTGCCAGTAGTCCCCGGACCCTCTATGGCTACACCTTC. Translated: CASSPRTLYGYTF.

The CDR3 here is CASSIMDRSSGNTIYF. The CDR3, as DNA: TGCGCCAGCAGCATCATGGACAGGTCCTCTGGAAACACCATATATTTT. The genes are TRBV5-1 and TRBJ1-3, with 7 bases that match TRBD1. This CDR3 region has 16 residues. Per the germline V gene, CDR1 is SGHRS and CDR2 is YFSETQ. V was pared by 4 bases and J by 0 bases, with 7 bases of the junction left unmatched.

The V gene is TRBV7-6, the J gene TRBJ2-7, with TRBD1 matching 10 bases. V lost 1 base and J lost 2; bases outside the gene matches: 2. Germline CDR1 reads SGHVS; CDR2 reads FNYEAQ. This CDR3 is built from 15 residues. CDR3: CASSLGTGGPYEQYF. For the CDR3, the DNA is TGTGCCAGCAGCTTAGGGACAGGGGGACCCTACGAGCAGTACTTC.

J is TRBJ2-3 and V is TRBV4-3; TRBD2 matches 8 bases. The CDR3 loop spans 15 amino acids. CDR1 is LGHNA, CDR2 YSLEER, per germline. The J segment lost 3 bases and the V segment lost 4 bases, leaving 6 bases of the junction unmatched. The CDR3 nucleotides are TGCGCCAGCAGCCCGCAACTAGCGGTAACAGATACGCAGTATTTT. It translates to CASSPQLAVTDTQYF.

The chain links TRBV2 to TRBJ1-2; D possibly corresponds to TRBD1 (5 bases). CDR3 size: 14 residues. V was pared by 4 bases and J by 4 bases, with 13 bases between. Germline-derived CDR1 and CDR2 are SNHLY and FYNNEI. The CDR3 is CASSAEGTPYGYTF. As DNA, the CDR3 is TGTGCCAGCAGTGCGGAAGGGACCCCCTATGGCTACACCTTC.

This chain uses TRBV6-2 or TRBV6-3 with TRBJ2-2, with 7 nucleotides matching TRBD2. V lost 2 bases and J lost 4; bases outside the gene matches: 7. CDR3 length equals 16 residues. Looked up from germline, CDR1 is MNHEY and CDR2 is SVGEGT. The CDR3 nucleotides read TGTGCCAGCAGTTACCCACTAGCGTCCGTCACCGGGGAGCTGTTTTTT. Protein sequence: CASSYPLASVTGELFF.

The chain's CDR3 is CASRGTGATNEKLFF. The CDR3 DNA sequence: TGTGCCAGCAGGGGGACAGGGGCAACTAATGAAAAACTGTTTTTT. The rearrangement uses TRBV25-1 and TRBJ1-4; TRBD1 matches at 10 bases. Germline V gene data show CDR1 as MGHDK and CDR2 as SYGVNS. The CDR3 is made up of 15 amino acids. The J segment lost 0 bases and the V segment lost 6 bases, leaving 1 base of the junction unmatched.

J is TRBJ2-3 and V is TRBV30; D is unclear. V lost 2 bases, J lost 2 bases, and 11 bases lay in between. This CDR3 comprises 14 residues. Germline CDR1 GTSNPN, CDR2 SVGIG (reference sequence). DNA for the CDR3: TGTGCCTGGAGTCTAGGGAAATCCACAGATACGCAGTATTTT. Protein product: CAWSLGKSTDTQYF.

J is TRBJ2-7 and V is TRBV27, with TRBD1 identical over 7 bases. Trimming at V came to 2 bases and at J to 5 bases, leaving 6 bases not matched to a gene. Germline V gene data show CDR1 as MNHEY and CDR2 as SMNVEV (reference sequence). This CDR3 is 14 amino acids long. CDR3 in DNA: TGTGCCAGCAGTTTAACAGGGGAAAGGAACGAGCAGTACGTC. Residues: CASSLTGERNEQYV.

The chain employs TRBV3-1 (or the pseudogene TRBV3-2) and TRBJ2-7; D gene uncertain. The CDR3 is made up of 14 amino acids. From germline, CDR1 is LGHDT and CDR2 YNNKEL (reference sequence). The V and J ends lost 1 base and 3 bases respectively, with 10 bases between them. Written as DNA, the CDR3 is TGTGCCAGCAGCCAAGTGAACAGATACTACGAGCAGTACTTC. This sequence encodes CASSQVNRYYEQYF.

The sample holds one count of this clone. The chain joins TRBV2 to TRBJ2-1; possible D gene TRBD2, 6 bases. This CDR3 spans 13 amino acids. Trimming left V 0 bases short and J 12 bases short, with 12 bases between. Germline V gene sequence: CDR1 SNHLY, CDR2 FYNNEI. The CDR3 nucleotides read TGTGCCAGCAGTGAAGCGCGGGCGGGGAGGCAGTTCTTC. Its translation is CASSEARAGRQFF.

The rearrangement uses TRBV5-1 and TRBJ1-1; 8 bases match TRBD1. The CDR3 totals 14 residues. Trimming at V came to 4 bases and at J to 1 base, leaving 3 bases not matched to a gene. Germline CDR1 is SGHRS and CDR2 is YFSETQ. CDR3 nucleotides: TGCGCCAGCAGCCGGACAGGGCGGAACACTGAAGCTTTCTTT. Residues: CASSRTGRNTEAFF. Full variable domain (remainder filled in from reference TRBV5-1 and TRBJ1-1): KAGVTQTPRYLIKTRGQQVTLSCSPISGHRSVSWYQQTPGQGLQFLFEYFSETQRNKGNFPGRFSGRQFSNSRSEMNVSTLELGDSALYLCASSRTGRNTEAFFGQGTRLTVV.

The V call is TRBV7-2, the J call TRBJ2-7, with unresolved D. Trimming cost V 2 bases and J 7 bases, with 9 bases left between them. Germline CDR1 SGHTA, CDR2 FQGNSA. This CDR3 is 12 amino acids long. In DNA, the CDR3 is TGTGCCAGCAGCTTATGGAGTGGGGAGCAGTACTTC. Protein sequence: CASSLWSGEQYF.

The chain couples TRBV18 to TRBJ1-1; TRBD1 aligns across 8 bases. V was pared by 6 bases and J by 6 bases, with 6 bases of the junction left unmatched. Germline CDR1 reads KGHSH; CDR2 reads LQKENI. The length of the CDR3 is 13 residues. The CDR3 coding sequence is TGTGCCAGCTCGCGACAGGGGCTGGCTGAAGCTTTCTTT. This codes for CASSRQGLAEAFF.